These 26 T cell receptor beta chains were sequenced from one sample in a study of CD8 T cells in ankylosing spondylitis. TCRdb recomputed calls from the 5' RACE reads with MiXCR, one row per CDR3 protein. The sample lists 300,000 to 400,000 distinct CDR3 sequences; approximately 22% were seen once. Sequenced sample: blood, either unsorted or a sorted T cell fraction (not recorded which). The receptors were sampled from a male donor with ankylosing spondylitis or in good health (not recorded which).

CDR3 nucleotides: TGCAGTGCGAGACCACTAGCGGGGTACGAGCAGTACTTC. Amino acids: CSARPLAGYEQYF. The rearrangement joins TRBV20-1 to TRBJ2-7; 10 bases align to TRBD2. This CDR3 region has 13 residues. CDR1 DFQATT and CDR2 SNEGSKA come from the germline V gene (reference sequence). V gave up 6 bases and J gave up 4 bases; unmatched junction bases: 6.

There are a few counts of this clonotype. The chain couples TRBV5-1 to TRBJ2-7, with TRBD1 matching 9 bases. With 3 bases clipped from V and 0 bases from J, the junction kept 4 bases outside the gene matches. The length of the CDR3 is 15 residues. Looked up from germline, CDR1 is SGHRS and CDR2 is YFSETQ. CDR3 coding DNA: TGCGCCAGCAGCTGGGACAGGGTGAGCTCCTACGAGCAGTACTTC. This sequence encodes CASSWDRVSSYEQYF.

V usage is TRBV5-6 and J usage is TRBJ2-2; 8 bases are shared with TRBD1. The ends lost 3 bases at V and 4 bases at J; junction bases unmatched: 5. Germline V gene lookup returns CDR1 SGHDT and CDR2 YYEEEE. The CDR3 is 15 amino acids. The CDR3 protein is CASSSGQGITGELFF. CDR3 bases: TGTGCCAGCAGCTCAGGACAGGGAATCACCGGGGAGCTGTTTTTT.

The sample holds a few counts of this clonotype. The chain couples TRBV29-1 to TRBJ2-1; no clear D gene. Germline assignment: CDR1 SQVTM and CDR2 ANQGSEA. This CDR3 has 10 residues. Trimming stripped 6 bases from V and 7 bases from J, with 7 bases between. In DNA form, the CDR3 reads TGCAGCGTGCGAAAAAATGAGCAGTTCTTC. Amino acid sequence: CSVRKNEQFF.

This clonotype was recorded a few times. The V call is TRBV4-1, the J call TRBJ2-1; D is ambiguous. Germline assignment: CDR1 MGHRA and CDR2 YSYEKL. The V and J ends lost 0 bases and 1 base respectively, with 10 bases between them. The CDR3 length is 16 residues. CDR3 nucleotide sequence: TGCGCCAGCAGCCAAGATTTAGGTATTTCCTACAATGAGCAGTTCTTC. Protein product: CASSQDLGISYNEQFF.

The chain recombines TRBV6-1 with TRBJ1-1; maybe TRBD1 (5 bases). Germline CDR1 is MNHNS and CDR2 is SASEGT. The CDR3 length is 15 residues. Between the trimmed V and J ends, which lost 2 bases and 4 bases, there was a span of 14 bases. In DNA form, the CDR3 reads TGTGCCAGCAGTGAAAACTGGGGGAGCCGCACTGAAGCTTTCTTT. Protein: CASSENWGSRTEAFF.

V usage is TRBV5-6 and J usage is TRBJ2-5; 7 bases match TRBD2. V was clipped by 0 bases and J by 2 bases; unmatched bases: 7. This CDR3 comprises 16 residues. In germline, CDR1 is SGHDT, CDR2 YYEEEE. CDR3 in DNA: TGTGCCAGCAGCTTGGCCGCGGGGGAGACTCAAGAGACCCAGTACTTC. The encoded protein is CASSLAAGETQETQYF. The full variable domain, with the rest looked up from reference TRBV5-6 and TRBJ2-5, is DAGVTQSPTHLIKTRGQQVTLRCSPKSGHDTVSWYQQALGQGPQFIFQYYEEEERQRGNFPDRFSGHQFPNYSSELNVNALLLGDSALYLCASSLAAGETQETQYFGPGTRLLVL.

V is TRBV7-6 and J is TRBJ2-7, with TRBD1 as a possible D gene (6 bases). This CDR3 has 13 amino acids. V was pared by 5 bases and J by 3 bases, with 11 bases between. Germline assignment: CDR1 SGHVS and CDR2 FNYEAQ. CDR3 sequence reads: CASSPEDSYEQYF. The CDR3 nucleotides are TGTGCCAGCAGCCCCGAGGACAGCTACGAGCAGTACTTC.

There are a few counts of this clonotype. V is TRBV4-1 and J is TRBJ2-3; D remains ambiguous. The CDR3 spans 14 residues. Germline lookup yields CDR1 MGHRA and CDR2 YSYEKL. Trimming stripped 3 bases from V and 4 bases from J, with 11 bases between. The CDR3, as DNA: TGCGCCAGCAGCCAGACGTCCGCGGCAGATACGCAGTATTTT. Protein sequence: CASSQTSAADTQYF.

This clonotype was picked up a small number of times. The gene calls are TRBV5-6 and TRBJ2-7; D gene unclear. Trimming took 2 bases from V and 0 from J, leaving 6 bases between them. The germline gives CDR1 SGHDT, CDR2 YYEEEE. CDR3 length: 13 amino acids. CDR3 sequence reads: CASSFRSSYEQYF. The CDR3, as DNA: TGTGCCAGCAGCTTTCGGAGCTCCTACGAGCAGTACTTC.

V and J are TRBV29-1 and TRBJ2-7; D remains unclear. The V end lost 5 bases, the J end lost 0 bases, and 8 bases lay between the germline ends. Germline loops: CDR1 SQVTM, CDR2 ANQGSEA. The length of the CDR3 is 12 residues. As DNA, the CDR3 is TGCAGCGTTCTACAAAGCTCCTACGAGCAGTACTTC. Translating it yields CSVLQSSYEQYF.

The V gene is TRBV7-3, the J gene TRBJ2-1; 8 bases line up with TRBD1. Germline V gene sequence: CDR1 SGHTA, CDR2 FQGTGA. This CDR3 region has 15 residues. V lost 6 bases and J lost 3; bases outside the gene matches: 7. The CDR3 nucleotides read TGTGCCAGCAGTCATACCGGGACAGGCTACAATGAGCAGTTCTTC. Translating it yields CASSHTGTGYNEQFF.

This clonotype was counted ten times or more. The chain couples TRBV29-1 to TRBJ2-7, with 12 bases aligning to TRBD1. In germline, CDR1 is SQVTM, CDR2 ANQGSEA. The CDR3 loop spans 12 amino acids. V was pared by 7 bases and J by 4 bases, with 2 bases of the junction left unmatched. The CDR3 region has the DNA TGCAGCGGGGGACAGGGGGCTTACGAGCAGTACTTC. Translated, it gives CSGGQGAYEQYF.

This chain links TRBV7-9 with TRBJ1-1; D remains ambiguous. CDR3 length equals 13 residues. V lost 8 bases to trimming and J lost 4 bases, with 14 bases between them. Germline-derived CDR1 and CDR2 are SEHNR and FQNEAQ (reference sequence). CDR3 nucleotide sequence: TGTGCCAGCTCGGACGACGGTTTCACTGAAGCTTTCTTT. This encodes CASSDDGFTEAFF.

The genes are TRBV6-1 and TRBJ2-1; 7 bases fit TRBD2. CDR3 length: 12 amino acids. V trimming: 3 bases; J trimming: 7 bases; junction bases outside the gene matches: 0. The germline V gene has CDR1 MNHNS and CDR2 SASEGT. The CDR3 loop reads CASSEGGNEQFF. The CDR3 DNA sequence: TGTGCCAGCAGTGAGGGAGGGAATGAGCAGTTCTTC.

This clonotype was seen a few times. The chain recombines TRBV29-1 with TRBJ2-4, with 9 bases fitting TRBD1. With V trimmed by 7 bases and J by 0 bases, 7 bases remained unmatched. This CDR3 has 15 residues. Germline V gene lookup returns CDR1 SQVTM and CDR2 ANQGSEA. The CDR3: CSAEGTGSAKNIQYF. The CDR3 DNA reads as TGCAGCGCCGAGGGGACAGGGTCAGCCAAAAACATTCAGTACTTC.

The V and J genes are TRBV9 and TRBJ2-1; either TRBD1 or TRBD2 may fit D (5 bases each). CDR3 length: 12 residues. V lost 4 bases and J lost 10, with 12 bases in between. Germline CDR1 and CDR2: SGDLS and YYNGEE. In nucleotides, the CDR3 is TGTGCCAGCAGCCCTGGGGGTGGGGAGCAGTTCTTC. This codes for CASSPGGGEQFF.

CDR3 nucleotides: TGTGCCAGCAGTTTTCGGGGACTCCAAGAGACCCAGTACTTC. Translating gives CASSFRGLQETQYF. This chain uses TRBV12-3 or TRBV12-4 with TRBJ2-5; D is possibly TRBD2 (6 bases). V gave up 3 bases and J gave up 1 base, with 9 bases separating them. The CDR3 spans 14 residues.

The chain employs TRBV30 and TRBJ2-7; the match to TRBD1 covers 9 bases. Germline V lookup: CDR1 GTSNPN, CDR2 SVGIG (reference sequence). V shed 3 bases and J 5 bases; nucleotides not matched to a gene: 5. This CDR3 spans 13 amino acids. The CDR3 spells CAWSSTGGHEQYF. CDR3 nucleotide sequence: TGTGCCTGGAGCAGTACAGGGGGCCACGAGCAGTACTTC.

This clonotype showed up just a few times. The CDR3 DNA reads as TGCAGCGCAACCGGGCGGGGCTCCTACAATGAGCAGTTCTTC. It specifies CSATGRGSYNEQFF. The gene calls are TRBV29-1 and TRBJ2-1; the D gene is possibly TRBD2 (6 bases). This CDR3 has 14 residues. The V gene lost 7 bases and the J gene lost 0 bases, with 13 bases spanning the gap. The germline V gene encodes CDR1 SQVTM and CDR2 ANQGSEA.

The gene calls are TRBV2 and TRBJ2-7; D not certain. The CDR3 length is 10 residues. The germline gives CDR1 SNHLY, CDR2 FYNNEI. V dropped 8 bases and J dropped 9 bases, with 11 bases sitting between them. In nucleotides, the CDR3 is TGTGCCAGCGGGGTCCCCCGGCAGTACTTC. Its translation: CASGVPRQYF.

This clonotype has more than one count but fewer than ten. V and J are TRBV30 and TRBJ1-1; D is unresolved. Trimming removed 0 bases at V and 0 bases at J, with 8 bases between. Germline V gene lookup returns CDR1 GTSNPN and CDR2 SVGIG (reference sequence). This CDR3 is 14 amino acids long. The CDR3 loop reads CAWSVVSMNTEAFF. CDR3 DNA sequence: TGTGCCTGGAGTGTAGTTAGCATGAACACTGAAGCTTTCTTT.

This clonotype appeared a few times. CDR3 sequence: CASSQDDLAGFADTQYF. In DNA, the CDR3 is TGCGCCAGCAGCCAAGATGACCTAGCGGGGTTCGCAGATACGCAGTATTTT. The J gene is TRBJ2-3, the V gene TRBV4-1; 9 bases agree with TRBD2. The V gene's germline CDR1 is MGHRA and CDR2 YSYEKL. The ends lost 0 bases at V and 4 bases at J; junction bases unmatched: 8. This CDR3 is built from 17 residues.

This clonotype was seen more than once but under ten times. A read error may produce the germline difference seen at one junction end. This rearrangement joins TRBV7-7 to TRBJ2-1, with TRBD2 matching 14 bases. Germline CDR1 reads SSHAT; CDR2 reads FNYEAQ (reference sequence). There are 14 residues in the CDR3. CDR3: CASRSGLAGGEQFF. For the CDR3, the DNA is TGTGCTAGCAGATCCGGACTAGCGGGGGGTGAGCAGTTCTTC.

At least ten counts were recorded for this clonotype. The rearrangement joins TRBV10-3 to TRBJ2-3; TRBD2 matches 13 bases. The CDR3 length is 14 residues. The trim removed 9 bases at V and 2 bases at J, leaving 2 bases unmatched. Germline V lookup: CDR1 ENHRY, CDR2 SYGVKD. CDR3 in amino acids: CAIGLAGATDTQYF. Written as DNA, the CDR3 is TGTGCCATAGGACTAGCGGGGGCCACAGATACGCAGTATTTT.

This clonotype was counted a few times. The chain combines TRBV7-9 with TRBJ2-3, with 8 bases lining up with TRBD1. Looked up from germline, CDR1 is SEHNR and CDR2 is FQNEAQ (reference sequence). The CDR3 extends over 16 amino acids. The V segment lost 5 bases and the J segment 5 bases; nucleotides outside the gene matches: 12. The CDR3 sequence is CASSTPDRGGLDTQYF. The CDR3 DNA sequence: TGTGCCAGCAGCACTCCCGACAGGGGAGGTCTAGATACGCAGTATTTT.